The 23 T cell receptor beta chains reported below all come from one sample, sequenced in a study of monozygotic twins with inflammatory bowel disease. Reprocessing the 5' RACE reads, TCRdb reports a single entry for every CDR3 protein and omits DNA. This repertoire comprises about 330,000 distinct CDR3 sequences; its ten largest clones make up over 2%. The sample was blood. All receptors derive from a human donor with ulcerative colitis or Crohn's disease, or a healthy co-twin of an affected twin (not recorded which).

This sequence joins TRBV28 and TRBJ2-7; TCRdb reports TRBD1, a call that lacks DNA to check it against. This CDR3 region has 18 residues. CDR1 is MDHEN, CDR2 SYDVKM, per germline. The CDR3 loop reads CASSPTVYVRGRSYEQYF.

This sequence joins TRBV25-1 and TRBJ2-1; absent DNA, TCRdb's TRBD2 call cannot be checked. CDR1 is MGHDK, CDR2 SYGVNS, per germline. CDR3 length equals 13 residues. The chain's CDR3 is CASSEGSGREQFF.

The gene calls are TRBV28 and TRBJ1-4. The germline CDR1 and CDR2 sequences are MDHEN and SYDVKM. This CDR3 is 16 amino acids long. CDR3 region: CASSLWFGEENEQLFF.

CDR3 residues: CASSRQESTDTQYF. This chain links TRBV6-1 with TRBJ2-3; there is no DNA to check the TCRdb D call of TRBD1. CDR1 MNHNS and CDR2 SASEGT come from the germline V gene. The CDR3 consists of 14 residues.

The CDR3 region is CASSLTLGYEKLFF. V usage is TRBV5-1 and J usage is TRBJ1-4. The CDR3 totals 14 residues. Germline V gene lookup returns CDR1 SGHRS and CDR2 YFSETQ.

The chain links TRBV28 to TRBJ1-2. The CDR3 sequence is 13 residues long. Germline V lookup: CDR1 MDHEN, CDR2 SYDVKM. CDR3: CASSFGRSYGYTF.

CDR3 sequence reads: CSARVPGNTEAFF. The chain is built from TRBV20-1 and TRBJ1-1; TCRdb designates TRBD1, a call that cannot be tested without DNA. CDR1 is DFQATT, CDR2 SNEGSKA, per germline (reference sequence). CDR3 length: 13 amino acids.

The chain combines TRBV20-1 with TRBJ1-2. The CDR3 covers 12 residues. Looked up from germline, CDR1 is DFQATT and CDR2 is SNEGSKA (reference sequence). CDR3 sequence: CSASTVNYGYTF.

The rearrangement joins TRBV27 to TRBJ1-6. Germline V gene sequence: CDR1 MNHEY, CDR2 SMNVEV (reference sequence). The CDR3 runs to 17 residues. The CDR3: CASSLSRSALSNSPLHF.

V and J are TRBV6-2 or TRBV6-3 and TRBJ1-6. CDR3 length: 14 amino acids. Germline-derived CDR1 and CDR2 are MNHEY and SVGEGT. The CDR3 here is CASSYQSGNSPLHF.

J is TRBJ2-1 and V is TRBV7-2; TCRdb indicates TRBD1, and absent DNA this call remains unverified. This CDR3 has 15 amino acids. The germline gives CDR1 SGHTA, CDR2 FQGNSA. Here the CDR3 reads CASSYRSAGGDEQFF. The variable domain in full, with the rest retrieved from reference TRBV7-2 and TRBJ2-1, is GAGVSQSPSNKVTEKGKDVELRCDPISGHTALYWYRQSLGQGLEFLIYFQGNSAPDKSGLPSDRFSAERTGGSVSTLTIQRTQQEDSAVYLCASSYRSAGGDEQFFGPGTRLTVL.

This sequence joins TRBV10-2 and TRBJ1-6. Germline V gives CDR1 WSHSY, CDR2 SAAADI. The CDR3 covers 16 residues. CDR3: CASFSGWSSYNSPLHF.

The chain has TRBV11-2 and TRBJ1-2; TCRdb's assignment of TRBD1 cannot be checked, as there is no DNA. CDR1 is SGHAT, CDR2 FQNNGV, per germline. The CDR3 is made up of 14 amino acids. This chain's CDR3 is CASSRSGQVYGYTF. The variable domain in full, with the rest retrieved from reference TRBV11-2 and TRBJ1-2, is EAGVAQSPRYKIIEKRQSVAFWCNPISGHATLYWYQQILGQGPKLLIQFQNNGVVDDSQLPKDRFSAERLKGVDSTLKIQPAKLEDSAVYLCASSRSGQVYGYTFGSGTRLTVV.

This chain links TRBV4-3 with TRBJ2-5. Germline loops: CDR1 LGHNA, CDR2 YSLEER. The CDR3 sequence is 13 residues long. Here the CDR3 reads CASSQGKWDTQYF.

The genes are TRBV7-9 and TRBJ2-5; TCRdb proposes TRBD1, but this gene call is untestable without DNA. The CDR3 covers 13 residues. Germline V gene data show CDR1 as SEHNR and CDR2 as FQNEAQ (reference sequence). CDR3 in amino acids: CASSVSGLETQYF. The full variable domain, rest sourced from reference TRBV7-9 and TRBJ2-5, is DTGVSQNPRHKITKRGQNVTFRCDPISEHNRLYWYRQTLGQGPEFLTYFQNEAQLEKSRLLSDRFSAERPKGSFSTLEIQRTEQGDSAMYLCASSVSGLETQYFGPGTRLLVL.

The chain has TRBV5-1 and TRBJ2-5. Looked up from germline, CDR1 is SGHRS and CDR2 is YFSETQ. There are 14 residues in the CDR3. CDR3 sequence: CASSLEGFGETQYF. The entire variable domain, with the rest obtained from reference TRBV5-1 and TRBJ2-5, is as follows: KAGVTQTPRYLIKTRGQQVTLSCSPISGHRSVSWYQQTPGQGLQFLFEYFSETQRNKGNFPGRFSGRQFSNSRSEMNVSTLELGDSALYLCASSLEGFGETQYFGPGTRLLVL.

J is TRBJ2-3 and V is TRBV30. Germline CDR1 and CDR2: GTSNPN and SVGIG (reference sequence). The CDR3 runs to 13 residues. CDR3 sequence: CAWSVENTDTQYF.

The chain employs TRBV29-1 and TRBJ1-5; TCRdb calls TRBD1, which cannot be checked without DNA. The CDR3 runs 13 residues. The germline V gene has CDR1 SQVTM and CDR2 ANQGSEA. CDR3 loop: CSVEQGGNQPQHF.

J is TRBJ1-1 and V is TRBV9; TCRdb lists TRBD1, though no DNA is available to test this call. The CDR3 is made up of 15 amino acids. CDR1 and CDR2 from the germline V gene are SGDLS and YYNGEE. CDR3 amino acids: CASSVRGGRGTEAFF.

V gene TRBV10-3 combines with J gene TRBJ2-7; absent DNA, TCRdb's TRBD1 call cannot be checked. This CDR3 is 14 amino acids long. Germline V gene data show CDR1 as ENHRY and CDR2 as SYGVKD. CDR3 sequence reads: CAIGRPGGGGEQYF.

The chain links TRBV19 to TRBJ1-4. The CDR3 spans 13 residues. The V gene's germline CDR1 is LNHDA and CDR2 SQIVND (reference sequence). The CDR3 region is CASSSATNEKLFF.

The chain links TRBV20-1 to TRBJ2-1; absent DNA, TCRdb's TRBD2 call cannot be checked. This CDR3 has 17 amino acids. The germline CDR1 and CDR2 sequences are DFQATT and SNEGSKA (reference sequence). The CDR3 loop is CSARSLLAGSSYNEQFF.

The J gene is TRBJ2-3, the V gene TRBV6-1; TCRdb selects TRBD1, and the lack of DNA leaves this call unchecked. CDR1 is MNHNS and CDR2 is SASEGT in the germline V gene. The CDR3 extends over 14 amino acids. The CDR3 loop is CASSPTGRTDTQYF.